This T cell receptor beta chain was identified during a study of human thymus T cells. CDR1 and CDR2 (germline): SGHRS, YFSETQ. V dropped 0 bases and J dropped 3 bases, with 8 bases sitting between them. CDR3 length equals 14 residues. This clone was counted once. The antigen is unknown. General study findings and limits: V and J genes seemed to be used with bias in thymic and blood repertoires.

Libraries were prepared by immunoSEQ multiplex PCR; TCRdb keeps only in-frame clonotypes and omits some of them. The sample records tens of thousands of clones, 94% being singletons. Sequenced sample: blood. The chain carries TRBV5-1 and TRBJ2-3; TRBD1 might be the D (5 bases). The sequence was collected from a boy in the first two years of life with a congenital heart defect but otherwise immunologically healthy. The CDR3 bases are TGCGCCAGCAGCTTGGTCCAGGGAACAGATACGCAGTATTTT. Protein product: CASSLVQGTDTQYF.